This TCR beta chain emerged from a study of blood T cell repertoires in COVID-19. The CDR3 sequence is 15 residues long. From germline, CDR1 is SGHVS and CDR2 FQNEAQ. J lost 6 bases, V lost 3 bases, and 5 bases had no gene match. As handled by the study authors: Estimated nucleated cell counts came from reference gene primer amplification. The data were produced by immunoSEQ multiplex PCR, yet TCRdb's version contains in-frame clones alone and is incomplete. Clone size and V and J calls were adopted from that table, with D and trimming inferred from the DNA. The profile covers some 300,000 clones, with about 91% appearing a single time and around a tenth taken by the ten largest. Participants came from about 23 US areas, aged about 18 to 95 years. Among Cohort 3 donors, those recovered had two negative PCRs, clearance, or symptom resolution.

The TCR was taken from a woman aged 40 to 55 who had recovered from COVID-19. The chain uses TRBV7-8 and TRBJ1-5, with 10 bases lining up with TRBD1. What was sequenced was PBMCs or T cells enriched from blood (not recorded which). In DNA form, the CDR3 reads TGTGCCAGCAGCTTGGGACAGGGGCTTGGTCAGCCCCAGCATTTT. Amino acids: CASSLGQGLGQPQHF.